Presented here are 10 T cell receptor beta chains from one specimen sequenced in a study of regulatory T cells in long-lasting Graves disease. CDR3-region Arm-PCR and iRepertoire HTBI primers produced the TCR beta libraries. From the multiplex PCR reads, TCRdb called clonotypes with MiXCR, one entry per CDR3 protein. This sample carries about 350,000 distinct CDR3 sequences, over 15% of them seen once, and the ten largest clones take roughly 27%. Described time point: newly diagnosed GD, antithyroid drugs for less than 3 months. RNA from PBMCs was the source of the TCR library. The same specimen was also included in a second study, on T cells in Graves' hyperthyroidism and ophthalmopathy.

The sample consisted of peripheral blood mononuclear cells (PBMCs), taken at new diagnosis, from a patient treated with antithyroid drugs. The receptors come from a man aged 35 to 55 with Graves disease.

The chain carries TRBV6-1 and TRBJ2-1; 11 nucleotides line up with TRBD2. The CDR3 totals 15 residues. Germline lookup yields CDR1 MNHNS and CDR2 SASEGT. J was trimmed by 8 bases and V by 7 bases; bases with no gene match: 10. CDR3 sequence reads: CASTGGSGGVDEQFF. The CDR3 DNA is TGTGCCAGCACCGGGGGTAGCGGGGGGGTGGATGAGCAGTTCTTC.

The chain employs TRBV29-1 and TRBJ2-3, with no clear D. The germline V gene encodes CDR1 SQVTM and CDR2 ANQGSEA. V shed 5 bases and J shed 1 base, with 10 bases lying between them. The CDR3 has 13 amino acids. The CDR3 reads CSVFGPGTDTQYF. DNA of the CDR3: TGCAGCGTTTTCGGCCCCGGCACAGATACGCAGTATTTT.

The chain combines TRBV5-5 with TRBJ1-4; D might be TRBD1 (6 bases). V shed 1 base and J shed 8 bases, with 15 bases lying between them. Germline CDR1 is SGHKS and CDR2 is YYEKEE (reference sequence). This CDR3 has 15 amino acids. The CDR3 coding sequence is TGTGCCAGCAGCTTGTTTGGGGGCAGAGGCGAAAAACTGTTTTTT. Protein: CASSLFGGRGEKLFF.

The chain carries TRBV27 and TRBJ2-2; the D is unclear. The V gene lost 0 bases and the J gene lost 6 bases, with 11 bases spanning the gap. CDR1 is MNHEY, CDR2 SMNVEV, per germline (reference sequence). The CDR3 has 15 residues. The DNA for the CDR3 is TGTGCCAGCAGTTTATCCGGCCGGCGCCCCGGGGAGCTGTTTTTT. Translation: CASSLSGRRPGELFF.

This clonotype was detected many times. This chain joins TRBV11-2 and TRBJ2-1; 8 nucleotides agree with TRBD1. The V and J ends lost 5 bases and 5 bases, in that order; junction bases with no gene match: 8. This CDR3 has 15 residues. The germline CDR1 and CDR2 sequences are SGHAT and FQNNGV. The CDR3 DNA reads TGTGCCAGCAGCCGACGGGACAGGACGGACAATGAGCAGTTCTTC. Protein product: CASSRRDRTDNEQFF.

Only a few counts were recorded for this clonotype. The chain uses TRBV4-2 and TRBJ2-7, with 9 bases fitting TRBD1. V shed 1 base and J 5 bases; nucleotides not matched to a gene: 9. This CDR3 region has 16 residues. Germline loops: CDR1 LGHNA, CDR2 YNFKEQ. The CDR3 here is CASSQAPGTGRHEQYF. CDR3 DNA: TGTGCCAGCAGCCAAGCCCCCGGGACAGGGCGACACGAGCAGTACTTC.

In this sample, this clonotype turned up many times. The rearrangement joins TRBV3-1 to TRBJ2-1; tentatively, D is TRBD1 or TRBD2 (5 bases each). With 0 bases removed from V and 2 bases from J, the gap between germline ends came to 11 bases. Per the germline V gene, CDR1 is LGHDT and CDR2 is YNNKEL (reference sequence). This CDR3 region has 16 residues. In DNA form, the CDR3 reads TGTGCCAGCAGCCAAGATCGAGGGGTTACCTACAATGAGCAGTTCTTC. It translates to CASSQDRGVTYNEQFF.

The table lists this clonotype with many counts. The chain uses TRBV11-3 and TRBJ2-3; a weak D match, TRBD2 (6 bases). Trimming took 1 base from V and 0 from J, leaving 11 bases between them. Germline CDR1 reads SGHNT; CDR2 reads YENEEA. This CDR3 comprises 16 residues. For the CDR3, the DNA is TGTGCCAGCAGCTTAGGGGACTTTCCTAGCACAGATACGCAGTATTTT. It yields the protein CASSLGDFPSTDTQYF.

This clonotype has at least ten counts. This chain uses TRBV5-1 with TRBJ1-4, with a possible D match to TRBD1 (6 bases). With 4 bases removed from V and 8 bases from J, the gap between germline ends came to 15 bases. Germline values: CDR1 SGHRS, CDR2 YFSETQ. The CDR3 is 14 residues long. Here the CDR3 DNA reads TGCGCCAGCAGCGAGGGACACCGCAGGGAAAAACTGTTTTTT. It encodes CASSEGHRREKLFF.

This clonotype was observed a few times. A much larger clone lies one base from this, so it may be a read error. The CDR3 DNA reads TGCAGTGCAACTGAGGGGCAAGAGACCCAGTACTTC. Translation gives CSATEGQETQYF. This sequence joins TRBV20-1 and TRBJ2-5, with D perhaps being TRBD1 or TRBD2 (5 bases each). This CDR3 is built from 12 residues. CDR1 is DFQATT, CDR2 SNEGSKA, per germline (reference sequence). The V and J ends lost 6 bases and 2 bases respectively, with 10 bases between them.